Here is one TCR beta chain with its context. What this receptor recognizes is not known. Within one base of it there is no much larger clone, and no base qualities were kept. This sample was taken from a study of cytomegalovirus exposure and HLA in healthy donors (dated by TCRdb to about 2017). With regard to the full study: In an earlier analysis of approximately 640 of the donors, 276 Gb of sequence data and about 110 million unique TCR beta sequences from about 190 million T cells were reported. An early release covering roughly 600 HLA-typed donors comprised approximately 300 gigabases of sequencing data and tens of millions of unique TCR sequences. The genetic ancestry cluster associated with self-reported Caucasian donors included 80% to 90% of the approximately 430 genotyped donors. The study aimed to test whether signatures of past pathogen exposure could be identified by cataloging public T cell receptors. Using immunosequencing, the study profiled T cell repertoires from 500 to 800 subjects and related those repertoires to cytomegalovirus serostatus. Along with the approximately 700-subject first cohort, a separate validation cohort of over a hundred different subjects was used. To predict cytomegalovirus infection status, the study brought together high-throughput TCR immunosequencing, statistical association of individual TCRs with disease status, and machine learning. To study patterns of TCR occurrence, a later analysis re-analyzed previously published TCR beta repertoires from 500 to 850 donors and added high-resolution HLA genotyping. Rather than using new phenotypic data, the later analysis identified candidate immune exposures from TCR beta sequences and from how often those sequences occurred across donors. In an earlier analysis of around 540 of the donors, high-throughput TCR beta sequencing was used to judge whether each TCR beta V gene segment behaved as functional or pseudogenic. Donor age, sex, ethnicity and CMV serostatus were compiled together with the repertoire data. Genome-wide SNP genotypes for about 65% of the roughly 700 donors were used in a later genetic analysis, which treated that subset as a discovery cohort. Every discovery cohort repertoire had been produced on one sequencing platform. HLA typing covered class I and class II loci at four-digit resolution. The number of donors typed differed by locus, with roughly 620-630 for A, B, C, DRB1 and DQB1, 522 for DQA1, under 610 for DPA1, and roughly 450 for DPB1. Because of strong linkage in the cohort, five DR-DQ haplotypes were treated as single units for association and clustering. Across 398 genotyped donors of the cohort, an average of approximately 240,000 unique TCR beta nucleotide sequences per donor were sequenced, and 15% to 20% of those sequences were non-productive.

Via the germline V gene, CDR1 is SGHTA and CDR2 FQGNSA. V sheds 4 bases and J sheds 2 bases, leaving 8 bases between their ends. Its CDR3 holds 13 amino acids, cysteine through phenylalanine. Solely the CDR3 DNA is kept, with 39 bases framed from the first base. Preparation of the library involved the immunoSEQ multiplex PCR assay. For the multiplex PCR, a mixture combining 60 forward primers for TCR Vbeta segments and 13 reverse primers for TCR Jbeta segments was used. A multiplex PCR assay on genomic DNA amplified the CDR3 region of rearranged TCR beta genes. On the Illumina HiSeq System, the amplified TCR beta libraries were sequenced as 87-base-pair reads. Concerning the study's data processing: A later analysis tallied 75 million to 85 million unique TCR beta chains across the 666 repertoires, and about 10 million of those chains were shared by two or more donors. A nearest-neighbor algorithm error-corrected the raw reads and collapsed the reads into unique sequences, merging closely related sequences to remove PCR and sequencing errors. V, D and J gene segments were assigned by aligning CDR3 sequences to IMGT reference sequences. For a sequence to be retained, a match of at least six nucleotides was required to both a V gene segment and a J gene segment. A rearrangement was called productive if the CDR3 had no stop codons and remained in frame with V and J, and every other rearrangement was called non-productive. CDR3 was defined by IMGT convention, running from the second conserved V-encoded cysteine to the conserved J-encoded phenylalanine. Sequences without an unambiguous match to a single V gene segment were excluded from the earlier analysis of 587 of the donors. An earlier analysis of 450 to 650 of the donors called V segments functional above 56.7% productive rearrangements and segregating when the between-donor standard deviation exceeded 5%. To diagnose cytomegalovirus status from the catalog of TCR beta chain sequences, a statistical classification framework was built. In a later analysis, TCR nucleotide sequences were compared against IMGT/GENE-DB human TR gene sequences so that V and J genes could be assigned. In a later analysis, CDR3 sequences and most-parsimonious VDJ recombination scenarios were assigned using the TCRdist pipeline. A later analysis defined each TCR beta chain by its CDR3 amino acid sequence plus V-gene family, and excluded reads lacking a unique V-gene family. In a later analysis, 550 to 650 highly shared, low-generation-probability nucleotide sequences were removed to address suspected cross-contamination and a sequencing artifact. In a later analysis, a clonal expansion index was calculated for each public chain from normalized within-repertoire ranks of inferred template counts. In a later analysis, generation probabilities were computed with a VDJ recombination model fitted to out-of-frame rearrangements, and the resulting probabilities were checked against IGoR. In a later analysis, TCR-TCR, TCR-HLA and TCR-CMV co-occurrence was scored with hypergeometric tests, and a repertoire-size bias correction was applied to TCR pairs. False discovery rates were estimated in a later analysis by permuting HLA or CMV assignments 20 times. A later analysis grouped co-occurring TCRs with DBSCAN, adding TCRdist sequence similarity when clustering within HLA-allele-positive subsets. Co-occurrence clustering excluded repertoires with fewer than 30,000 or more than 120,000 public chains, plus five with anomalous nucleotide sharing. TCRdb obtained this table from immuneACCESS and retained in-frame rearrangements with V and J assigned. These tables miss some clones; where compared with another copy, unresolved V genes account for less than half of the shortfall, and the remainder is unexplained. The DNA gave D and trimming, while V, J and clone size come from that table. Within this sample are about 96,000 clones, with more than 60% of them counted one time only. The ten biggest clones cover less than 9.5% of the sample.

In total, 630 or so healthy bone marrow donors made up the cohort. At the time of sampling, every cohort member was nominally healthy, though immune exposures that went unrecorded were likely present. The donor tested CMV seropositive, placing the donor among the approximately 310 seropositive members of the cohort. A peripheral blood sample was provided by each donor, and peripheral blood mononuclear cells were used for TCR beta sequencing. Genomic DNA was extracted from the blood cell samples with the Qiagen DNeasy Blood Extraction Kit. Study-level results and caveats: The only immune exposure information available for the cohort was CMV serostatus. Most TCR sequences were seen in very few donors, while some public TCRs were found in many individuals. A later analysis found that TCR association rates varied across HLA loci, with DRB1 alleles showing the most associated TCRs and HLA-C alleles the fewest. When HLA alleles, especially DR and DQ, strongly co-occurred, attributing TCR associations to individual alleles was difficult. A cluster of highly shared sequence variants was judged likely to represent a technical artifact of the sequencing pipeline. Three of the identified cytomegalovirus-associated TCR beta chains were confirmed in vitro to be specific for cytomegalovirus antigens. The study gave a list of under 200 TCR beta chains associated with cytomegalovirus. Specific HLA alleles were associated with more than 15,000 TCR beta sequences at a false discovery rate of 0.05 in a later analysis. An earlier analysis of approximately 540 of the donors showed that most TCR beta V segments appeared in productive rearrangements either about 87% or about 30% of the time, which broadly matched IMGT annotations. According to a later genetic analysis, donors in an Asian-associated ancestry cluster had fewer N-insertions in productive TCRs than the roughly 700-donor mean. Because HLA typing was unavailable for some donors at each locus, only the typed subset was used in association tests. A further reported finding was that TCR beta sequences accurately predicted the HLA-A and HLA-B alleles for most subjects in the first cohort. According to a later analysis, most CMV-associated TCR beta chains appeared to be HLA-restricted, and the HLA associations seemed to be driven largely by CMV exposure. Correlated functional status among segregating V segments might reflect linkage disequilibrium, but an unknown experimental factor could not be ruled out. The earlier analysis of 587 of the donors excluded 15 to 20 rarely observed V segments, including chromosome 9 orphons, because counts were too low. Cytomegalovirus status was reported to be diagnosed by the classifier with high specificity and sensitivity in both the original and validation cohorts. In a later genetic analysis, a missense DCLRE1C variant was associated with V-gene and J-gene trimming of TCR beta chains, and the association was replicated in an independent cohort. It was suggested by the authors that the approach could potentially be generalized to other disease states and immunological phenotypes. According to a later analysis, parvovirus B19, influenza, CMV and Epstein-Barr virus appeared linked to several top co-occurrence clusters. Because the 87-base-pair reads could not distinguish some IMGT-functional V segments, including TRBV6-2 and TRBV6-3, those segments were excluded. Roughly uniform sequencing depth across donors was assumed in presence/absence analyses, although this assumption may not hold. In this cohort, only TCR beta chains were sequenced, and detectable features were limited by the absence of alpha or paired-chain data. In a later analysis, HLA-associated TCR beta chains showed more clonal expansion and lower generation probabilities than non-associated chains that were equally common.

The origin of this receptor is a man aged 50 to 60 in good health and CMV-seropositive. The sequenced sample consisted of PBMCs. The sequence links TRBV7-2 to TRBJ2-5; no D segment can be confidently identified. CDR3 reads: CASSSRSQETQYF. The DNA sequence is given as TGTGCCAGCAGCTCTCGGTCTCAAGAGACCCAGTACTTC.